This T cell receptor beta chain was obtained from a study of vaccination and CD4 T cells after COVID-19 (dated by TCRdb to 2022 to 2024). Some background on the complete study: Every convalescent patient had a positive nasal swab PCR test for SARS-CoV-2, with mild disease in nine patients and severe disease in one. In the convalescent cohort there were six males and four females, among whom were two Hispanic individuals, seven Caucasians, two Asians and one multiracial person. Each participant got two doses of either the Pfizer-BioNTech BNT162b2 vaccine (n=8) or the Moderna mRNA-1273 vaccine (n=2). Post-COVID blood samples were collected from convalescent patients a median of about 92 days after diagnosis, with a range of about 30 to 161 days. Post-vaccine blood samples were taken a median of 72 days after the second vaccine dose, with a range of roughly 13 to 250 days. Culture stimuli were overlapping spike peptide pools from SARS-CoV-2 and from the common cold coronaviruses HCoV-NL63, HCoV-OC43 and HCoV-229E. In control cultures, a CEFX viral epitope pool was used as positive control, an HIV-1 Nef peptide pool was used as negative control, or no peptide was added. In approximately ten COVID-19 convalescent patients and 4 infection-naive healthy vaccine recipients, the spike-specific CD4+ TCR repertoire before mRNA vaccination was compared with the repertoire after mRNA vaccination.

Inclusive of the bounding cysteine and phenylalanine, the CDR3 is 15 residues long. Only CDR3 DNA remains: 45 bases, in frame from the first base. From a lookup of the germline V gene, CDR1 and CDR2 are MNHNS and SASEGT. V and J lose 5 bases and 5 bases, and a span of 18 bases separates them. Regarding this clonotype: What this receptor recognizes is not known. No per-base quality is available; no much larger clone lies one base away.

General findings and caveats noted by the study authors: Nearly all vaccine-specific clones in convalescent patients (304 of 307) were mono-reactive for SARS-CoV-2 spike rather than cross-reactive with common cold coronaviruses. The median count of SARS-CoV-2-reactive clonotypes went up from approximately 22 after infection to about 41 after vaccination, although the change was not significant. In convalescent patients, a median around 86% of post-vaccine SARS-CoV-2-reactive clones were detected only after vaccination, suggesting vaccine-specific priming. Only a relatively small number of convalescent patients were included in the study, and early timepoints following natural infection were not analyzed.

Library preparation was by PCR. TCR sequencing of DNA from cultured CD4+ T cells used the Oncomine TCR Beta short-read assay at the Johns Hopkins FTIC core. The QIAamp micro DNA kit was used to extract genomic DNA from the cultured CD4+ T cells. Oncomine TCR Beta libraries from cultured CD4+ T cells were pooled with unique dual indexes and sequenced on an Illumina iSeq 100. The source study handled its data this way. Non-productive sequences were filtered out, and CDR3s that did not start with C, did not end with F or W, or were shorter than 7 amino acids were discarded. Antigen-specific clonotypes were identified using the MANAFEST web application through comparison of peptide-stimulated wells with reference and other culture wells. To be called positive, a clone needed an FDR below 0.05, an odds ratio above 5, and a productive frequency above 0.1% in at least two of three replicate wells. A clonotype was classed as cross-reactive if the clonotype showed significant expansion both in SARS-CoV-2 spike wells and in at least one common cold coronavirus spike condition. Similarity between CDR3 sequences was evaluated in R version 3.6.1 using Levenshtein distances (stringdist) and unrooted phylogenetic trees (ape). TCRdb handled the public reads itself, with Q25 trimming in fastp and clone calling in MiXCR, and kept productive beta chains. A single entry per CDR3 protein holds the most common genes and DNA from its merged rows. What appears here as the V and J calls and clone size reflects TCRdb's work, not the paper's. Within this sample are about 20,000 distinct CDR3 sequences, with under 65% of them counted one time only. Of the sample, about 8.9% is held by the ten largest clones.

The sample's treatment or condition, from its label and the paper: approximately 9-day PBMC culture with coronavirus spike peptide pools or control peptides (ViraFEST assay). The study used the ViraFEST assay, which expanded antigen-specific T cells with peptide pools and then identified expanded clonotypes by TCR sequencing. The positive SARS-CoV-2 PCR tests of the convalescent patients were dated from March to December 2020, before the Alpha, Beta and Delta variants emerged in the United States. Each well held some 2 million PBMCs cultured in IMDM containing around 5% human AB serum and 10 IU/ml IL-2, with 7.5 to 10 ug/ml peptide pools added. On days 3 and 7, half of the culture medium was replaced with fresh IL-2-containing medium. CD4+ T cells were isolated after roughly 10 days of culture through negative selection using the EasySep CD4+ T cell isolation kit. Ficoll-Paque Plus gradient centrifugation was used to isolate PBMCs from whole blood, and the isolated PBMCs were then either used fresh or cryopreserved at -140C. Each culture condition was generally run in triplicate wells.

The rearrangement combines TRBV6-1 with TRBJ1-1; TRBD1 is perhaps the D gene, given 6 matching bases. This receptor was obtained from a human donor who had recovered from COVID-19. The sample in question was CD4+ T cells from blood, cultured in vitro, obtained after SARS-CoV-2 vaccination. The CDR3: CASSKQGWGGTEAFF. The bases are TGTGCCAGCAGTAAACAGGGTTGGGGTGGAACTGAAGCTTTCTTT.